This TCR beta chain was captured by sequencing in a study of T cell responses to AZD1222 COVID-19 vaccine. Overall study: Some second doses came at about 4 weeks and others at about 12 weeks; these were pooled.

The CDR3 runs 14 residues. Germline lookup yields CDR1 SNHLY and CDR2 FYNNEI. Trimming left V 5 bases short and J 4 bases short, with 14 bases between. The assay was immunoSEQ multiplex PCR, and TCRdb's table has in-frame clones only and misses some. The data hold 100,000 or so clones, with more than 75% observed a single time. The chain employs TRBV2 and TRBJ1-2; no definite D call. This specimen was peripheral blood, taken on day 0 of AZD1222 vaccination. The clonotype comes from an adult in good health. The DNA for the CDR3 is TGTGCCAGCAGTCCCAGCCTAGGGAGCTATGGCTACACCTTC. This codes for CASSPSLGSYGYTF.